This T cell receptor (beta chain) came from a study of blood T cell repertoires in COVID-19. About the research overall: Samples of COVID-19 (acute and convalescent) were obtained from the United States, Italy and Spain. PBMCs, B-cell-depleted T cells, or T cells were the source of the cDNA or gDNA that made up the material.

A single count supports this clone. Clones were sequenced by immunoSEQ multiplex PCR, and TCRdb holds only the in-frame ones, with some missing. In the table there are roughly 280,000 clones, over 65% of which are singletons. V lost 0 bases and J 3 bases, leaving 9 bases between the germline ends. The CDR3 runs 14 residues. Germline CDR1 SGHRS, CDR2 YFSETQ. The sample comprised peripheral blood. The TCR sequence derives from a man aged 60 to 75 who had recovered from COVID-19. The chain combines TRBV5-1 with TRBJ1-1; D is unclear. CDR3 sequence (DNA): TGCGCCAGCAGCTTGGAACTAGCGTACACTGAAGCTTTCTTT. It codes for CASSLELAYTEAFF.